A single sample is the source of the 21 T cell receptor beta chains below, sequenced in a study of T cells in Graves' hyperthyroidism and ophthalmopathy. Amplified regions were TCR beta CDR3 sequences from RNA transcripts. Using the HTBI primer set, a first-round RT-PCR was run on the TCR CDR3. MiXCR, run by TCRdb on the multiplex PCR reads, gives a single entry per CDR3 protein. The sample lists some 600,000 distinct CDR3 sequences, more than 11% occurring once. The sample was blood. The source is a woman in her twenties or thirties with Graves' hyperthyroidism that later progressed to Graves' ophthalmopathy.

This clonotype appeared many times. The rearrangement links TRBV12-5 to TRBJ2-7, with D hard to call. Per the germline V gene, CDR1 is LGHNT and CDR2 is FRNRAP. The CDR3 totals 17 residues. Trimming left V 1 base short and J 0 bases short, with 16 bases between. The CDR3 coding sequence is TGTGCTAGTGGTTTGGACCTGCTGGGATCATTCTCCTACGAGCAGTACTTC. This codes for CASGLDLLGSFSYEQYF.

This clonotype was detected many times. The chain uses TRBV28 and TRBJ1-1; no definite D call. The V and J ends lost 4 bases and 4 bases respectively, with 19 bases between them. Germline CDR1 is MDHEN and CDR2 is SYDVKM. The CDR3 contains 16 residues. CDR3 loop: CASSSPGPPLGTEAFF. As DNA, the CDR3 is TGTGCCAGCAGTTCCCCCGGGCCCCCCCTGGGCACTGAAGCTTTCTTT. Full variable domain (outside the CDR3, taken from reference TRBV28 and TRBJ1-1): DVKVTQSSRYLVKRTGEKVFLECVQDMDHENMFWYRQDPGLGLRLIYFSYDVKMKEKGDIPEGYSVSREKKERFSLILESASTNQTSMYLCASSSPGPPLGTEAFFGQGTRLTVV.

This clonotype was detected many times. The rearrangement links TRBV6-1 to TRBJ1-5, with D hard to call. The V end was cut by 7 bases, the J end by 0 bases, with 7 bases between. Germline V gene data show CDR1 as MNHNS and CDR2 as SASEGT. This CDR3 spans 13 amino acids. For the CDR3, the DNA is TGTGCCAGCAACGGGGATAGCAATCAGCCCCAGCATTTT. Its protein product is CASNGDSNQPQHF.

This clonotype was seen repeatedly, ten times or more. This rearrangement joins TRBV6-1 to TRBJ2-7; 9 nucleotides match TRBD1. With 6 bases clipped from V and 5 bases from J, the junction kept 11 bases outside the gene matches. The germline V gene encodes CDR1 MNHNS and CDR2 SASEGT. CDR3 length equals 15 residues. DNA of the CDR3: TGTGCCAGCAGACGCCGGGACAGGGTGTTACACGAGCAGTACTTC. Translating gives CASRRRDRVLHEQYF.

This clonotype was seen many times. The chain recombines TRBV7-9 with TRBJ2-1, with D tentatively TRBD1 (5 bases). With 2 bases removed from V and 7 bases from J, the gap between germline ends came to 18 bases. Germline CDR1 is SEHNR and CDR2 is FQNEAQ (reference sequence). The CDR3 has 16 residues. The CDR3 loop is CASSLNLGASVNEQFF. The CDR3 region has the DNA TGTGCCAGCAGCTTAAATCTTGGGGCTTCGGTTAATGAGCAGTTCTTC.

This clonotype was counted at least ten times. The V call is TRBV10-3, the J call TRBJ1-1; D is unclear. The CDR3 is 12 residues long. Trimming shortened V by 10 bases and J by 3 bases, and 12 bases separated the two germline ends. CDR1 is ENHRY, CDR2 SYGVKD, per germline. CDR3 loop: CATSVEDTEAFF. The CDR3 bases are TGTGCCACGTCGGTAGAAGACACTGAAGCTTTCTTT.

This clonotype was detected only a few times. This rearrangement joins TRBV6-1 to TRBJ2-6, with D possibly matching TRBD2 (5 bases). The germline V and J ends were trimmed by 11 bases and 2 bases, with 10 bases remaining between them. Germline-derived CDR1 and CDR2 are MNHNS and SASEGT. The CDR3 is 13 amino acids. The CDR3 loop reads CAGRDAGANVLTF. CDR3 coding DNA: TGTGCCGGCCGGGATGCTGGGGCCAACGTCCTGACTTTC.

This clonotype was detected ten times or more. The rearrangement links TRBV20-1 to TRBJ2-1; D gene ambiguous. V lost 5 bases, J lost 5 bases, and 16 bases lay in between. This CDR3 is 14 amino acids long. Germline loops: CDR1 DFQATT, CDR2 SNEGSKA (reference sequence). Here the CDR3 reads CSAPDRSPHNEQFF. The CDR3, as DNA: TGCAGTGCTCCGGATCGTTCCCCCCACAATGAGCAGTTCTTC.

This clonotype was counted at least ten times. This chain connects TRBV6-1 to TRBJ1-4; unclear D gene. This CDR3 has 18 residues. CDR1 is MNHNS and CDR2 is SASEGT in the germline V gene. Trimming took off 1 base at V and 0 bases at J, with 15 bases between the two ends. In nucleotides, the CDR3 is TGTGCCAGCAGTGAAGGAGGTCGGGTAGGCTCAACTAATGAAAAACTGTTTTTT. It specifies CASSEGGRVGSTNEKLFF.

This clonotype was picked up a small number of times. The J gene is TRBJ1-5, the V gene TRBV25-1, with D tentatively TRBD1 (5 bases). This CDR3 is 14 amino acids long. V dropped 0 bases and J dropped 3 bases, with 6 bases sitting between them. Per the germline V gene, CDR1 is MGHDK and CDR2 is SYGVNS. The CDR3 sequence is CASSEYRDNQPQHF. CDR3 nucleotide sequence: TGTGCCAGCAGTGAATACAGGGACAATCAGCCCCAGCATTTT. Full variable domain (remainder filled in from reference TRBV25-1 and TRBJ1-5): EADIYQTPRYLVIGTGKKITLECSQTMGHDKMYWYQQDPGMELHLIHYSYGVNSTEKGDLSSESTVSRIRTEHFPLTLESARPSHTSQYLCASSEYRDNQPQHFGDGTRLSIL.

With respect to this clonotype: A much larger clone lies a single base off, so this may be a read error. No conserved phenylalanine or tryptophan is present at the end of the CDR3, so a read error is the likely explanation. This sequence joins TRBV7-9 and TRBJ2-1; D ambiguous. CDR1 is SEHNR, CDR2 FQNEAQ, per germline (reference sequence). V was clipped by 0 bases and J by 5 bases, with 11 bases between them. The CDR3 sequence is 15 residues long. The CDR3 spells CASSLAVTGNNEQFY. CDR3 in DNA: TGTGCCAGCAGCTTAGCGGTTACTGGCAACAATGAGCAGTTCTAC.

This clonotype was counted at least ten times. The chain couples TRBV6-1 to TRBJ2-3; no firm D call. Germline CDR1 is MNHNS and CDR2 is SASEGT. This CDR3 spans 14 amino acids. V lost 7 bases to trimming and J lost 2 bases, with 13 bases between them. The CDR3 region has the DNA TGTGCCAGCACCGGAAGGGATCCCACAGATACGCAGTATTTT. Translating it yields CASTGRDPTDTQYF.

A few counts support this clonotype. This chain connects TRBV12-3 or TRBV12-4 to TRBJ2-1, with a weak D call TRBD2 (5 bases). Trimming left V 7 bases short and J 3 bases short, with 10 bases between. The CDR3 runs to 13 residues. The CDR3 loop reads CASTGLNYNEQFF. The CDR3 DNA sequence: TGTGCCAGCACCGGACTGAACTACAATGAGCAGTTCTTC.

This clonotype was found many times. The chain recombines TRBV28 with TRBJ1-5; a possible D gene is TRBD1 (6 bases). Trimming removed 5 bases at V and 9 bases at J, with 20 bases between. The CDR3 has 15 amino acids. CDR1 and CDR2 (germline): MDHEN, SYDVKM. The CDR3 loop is CASSKLDSTQGPQHF. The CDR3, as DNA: TGTGCCAGCAGTAAACTGGACAGTACTCAGGGGCCCCAGCATTTT.

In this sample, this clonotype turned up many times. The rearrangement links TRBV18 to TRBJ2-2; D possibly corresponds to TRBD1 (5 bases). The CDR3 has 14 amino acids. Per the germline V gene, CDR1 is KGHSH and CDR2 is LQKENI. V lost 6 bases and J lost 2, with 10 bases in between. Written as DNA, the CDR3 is TGTGCCAGCTCGGGGCTTAGAAACACCGGGGAGCTGTTTTTT. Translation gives CASSGLRNTGELFF.

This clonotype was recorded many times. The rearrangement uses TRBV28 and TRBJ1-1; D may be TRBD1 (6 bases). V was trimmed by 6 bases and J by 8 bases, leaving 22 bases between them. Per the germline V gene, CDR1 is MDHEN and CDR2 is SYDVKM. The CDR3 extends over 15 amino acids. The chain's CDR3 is CASRPEQGLIWEAFF. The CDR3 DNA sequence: TGTGCCAGCAGGCCGGAACAGGGACTAATTTGGGAAGCTTTCTTT.

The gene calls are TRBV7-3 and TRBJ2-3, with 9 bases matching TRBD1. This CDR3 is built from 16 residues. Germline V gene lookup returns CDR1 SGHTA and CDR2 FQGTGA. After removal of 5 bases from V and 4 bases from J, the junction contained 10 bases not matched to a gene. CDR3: CASSISPGQGSDTQYF. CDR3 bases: TGTGCCAGCAGCATTTCTCCGGGACAGGGATCAGATACGCAGTATTTT.

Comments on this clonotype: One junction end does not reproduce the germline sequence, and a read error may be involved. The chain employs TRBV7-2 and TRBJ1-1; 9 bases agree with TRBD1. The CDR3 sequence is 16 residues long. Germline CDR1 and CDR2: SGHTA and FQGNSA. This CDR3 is CASSRTRQGGNTEAFF. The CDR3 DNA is TGCGCCAGCAGCCGCACGAGACAGGGGGGGAACACTGAAGCTTTCTTT. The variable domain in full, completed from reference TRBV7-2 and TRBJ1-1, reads GAGVSQSPSNKVTEKGKDVELRCDPISGHTALYWYRQSLGQGLEFLIYFQGNSAPDKSGLPSDRFSAERTGGSVSTLTIQRTQQEDSAVYLCASSRTRQGGNTEAFFGQGTRLTVV.

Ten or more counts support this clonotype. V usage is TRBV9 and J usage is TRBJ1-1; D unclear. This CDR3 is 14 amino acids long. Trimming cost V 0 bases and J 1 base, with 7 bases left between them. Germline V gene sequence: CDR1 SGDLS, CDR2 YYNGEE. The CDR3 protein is CASSVEWANTEAFF. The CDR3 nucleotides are TGTGCCAGCAGCGTAGAGTGGGCGAACACTGAAGCTTTCTTT.

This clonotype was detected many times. The CDR3, as DNA: TGCAGTGCCTCCGGGACAGGGGTGCAGGATACGCAGTATTTT. The encoded protein is CSASGTGVQDTQYF. J is TRBJ2-3 and V is TRBV20-1; 10 bases match TRBD1. V gave up 6 bases and J gave up 6 bases; unmatched junction bases: 9. The CDR3 totals 14 residues. CDR1 is DFQATT and CDR2 is SNEGSKA in the germline V gene (reference sequence).

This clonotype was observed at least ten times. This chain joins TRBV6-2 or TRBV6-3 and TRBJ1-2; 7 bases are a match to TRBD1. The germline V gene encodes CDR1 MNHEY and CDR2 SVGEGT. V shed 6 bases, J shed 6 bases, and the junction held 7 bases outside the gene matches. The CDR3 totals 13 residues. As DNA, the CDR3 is TGTGCCAGCAGACGGGACAGCCAGGATGGCTACACCTTC. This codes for CASRRDSQDGYTF.